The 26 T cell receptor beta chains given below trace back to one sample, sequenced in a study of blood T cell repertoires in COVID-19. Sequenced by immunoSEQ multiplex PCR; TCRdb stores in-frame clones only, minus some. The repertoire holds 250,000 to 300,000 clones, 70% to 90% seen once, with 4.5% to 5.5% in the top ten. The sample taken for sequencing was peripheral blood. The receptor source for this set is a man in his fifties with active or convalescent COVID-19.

The CDR3 is CASSFTSGRANEQFF. The CDR3 coding sequence is TGCGCCAGCAGCTTCACTAGCGGGAGGGCCAATGAGCAGTTCTTC. The rearrangement uses TRBV5-1 and TRBJ2-1, with 13 positions matching TRBD2. J lost 6 bases, V lost 2 bases, and 2 bases had no gene match. CDR3 length equals 15 residues. Germline V CDR1 and CDR2: SGHRS, YFSETQ.

CDR3 sequence reads: CSASGRYTEAFF. The CDR3 DNA sequence: TGCAGTGCTAGTGGCCGGTACACTGAAGCTTTCTTT. V gene TRBV20-1 combines with J gene TRBJ1-1; D gene ambiguous. Germline V CDR1 and CDR2: DFQATT, SNEGSKA (reference sequence). V gave up 3 bases and J gave up 3 bases, with 8 bases separating them. CDR3 size: 12 residues.

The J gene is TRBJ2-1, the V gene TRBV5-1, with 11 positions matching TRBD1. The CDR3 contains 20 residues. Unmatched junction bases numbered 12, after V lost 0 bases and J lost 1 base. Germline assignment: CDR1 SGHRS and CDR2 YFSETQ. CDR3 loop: CASSLEGQGDPRRSYNEQFF. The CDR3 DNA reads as TGCGCCAGCAGCTTGGAGGGACAGGGGGACCCAAGAAGATCCTACAATGAGCAGTTCTTC.

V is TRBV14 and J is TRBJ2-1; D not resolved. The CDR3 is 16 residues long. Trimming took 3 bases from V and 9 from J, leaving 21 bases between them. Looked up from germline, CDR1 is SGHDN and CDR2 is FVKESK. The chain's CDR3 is CASSQVRVSVSGEQFF. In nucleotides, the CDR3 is TGTGCCAGCAGCCAGGTTCGGGTCTCGGTGTCTGGTGAGCAGTTCTTC.

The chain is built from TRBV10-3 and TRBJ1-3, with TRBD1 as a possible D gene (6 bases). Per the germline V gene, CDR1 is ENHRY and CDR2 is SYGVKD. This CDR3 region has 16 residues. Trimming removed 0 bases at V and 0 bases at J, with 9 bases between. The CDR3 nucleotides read TGTGCCATCAGTGAGTCGAGGGGGAGCTCTGGAAACACCATATATTTT. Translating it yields CAISESRGSSGNTIYF.

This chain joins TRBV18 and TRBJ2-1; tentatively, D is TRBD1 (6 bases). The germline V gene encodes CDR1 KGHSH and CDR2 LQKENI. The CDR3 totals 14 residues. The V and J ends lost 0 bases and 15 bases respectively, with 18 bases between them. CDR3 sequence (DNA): TGTGCCAGCTCACCACCGAGTCAGGGGAATCAGTGGTTCTTC. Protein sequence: CASSPPSQGNQWFF.

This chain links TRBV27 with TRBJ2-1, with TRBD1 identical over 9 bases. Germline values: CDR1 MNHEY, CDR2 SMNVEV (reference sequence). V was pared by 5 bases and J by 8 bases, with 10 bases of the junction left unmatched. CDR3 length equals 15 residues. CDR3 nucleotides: TGTGCCAGCAGTAAAGGGACAGGGAGGTTCGATGAGCAGTTCTTC. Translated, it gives CASSKGTGRFDEQFF.

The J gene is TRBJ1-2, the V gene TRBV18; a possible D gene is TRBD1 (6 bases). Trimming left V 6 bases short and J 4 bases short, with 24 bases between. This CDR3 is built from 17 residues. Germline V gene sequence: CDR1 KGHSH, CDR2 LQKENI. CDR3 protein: CASSTNPAGQPGYGYTF. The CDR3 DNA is TGTGCCAGCTCTACCAACCCCGCCGGACAGCCGGGCTATGGCTACACCTTC. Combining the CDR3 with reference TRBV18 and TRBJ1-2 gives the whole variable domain NAGVMQNPRHLVRRRGQEARLRCSPMKGHSHVYWYRQLPEEGLKFMVYLQKENIIDESGMPKERFSAEFPKEGPSILRIQQVVRGDSAAYFCASSTNPAGQPGYGYTFGSGTRLTVV.

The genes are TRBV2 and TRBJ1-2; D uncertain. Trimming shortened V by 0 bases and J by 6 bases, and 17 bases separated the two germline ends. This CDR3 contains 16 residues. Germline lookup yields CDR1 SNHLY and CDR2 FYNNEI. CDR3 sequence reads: CASSEAVQGYGDGYTF. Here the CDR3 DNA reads TGTGCCAGCAGTGAAGCGGTCCAAGGGTACGGGGATGGCTACACCTTC.

The CDR3 sequence: CASRRQGAGETQYF. CDR3 coding DNA: TGTGCCAGCAGAAGACAGGGGGCAGGAGAGACCCAGTACTTC. The J gene is TRBJ2-5, the V gene TRBV2; 10 bases match TRBD1. CDR1 and CDR2 (germline): SNHLY, FYNNEI. The V gene end was trimmed by 6 bases and the J gene end by 4 bases; junction bases not matched to a gene: 5. The CDR3 consists of 14 residues.

In DNA form, the CDR3 reads TGTGCCAGCAGCTTAGTGCGGGAGAGCGTTGAGCAGTTCTTC. Its translation is CASSLVRESVEQFF. The J gene is TRBJ2-1, the V gene TRBV7-8, with TRBD2 identical over 7 bases. V lost 1 base and J lost 9; bases outside the gene matches: 6. CDR3 size: 14 residues. Germline values: CDR1 SGHVS, CDR2 FQNEAQ.

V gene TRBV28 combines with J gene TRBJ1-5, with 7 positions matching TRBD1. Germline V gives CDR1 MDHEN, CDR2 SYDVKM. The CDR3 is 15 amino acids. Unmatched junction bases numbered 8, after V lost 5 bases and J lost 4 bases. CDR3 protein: CASSLRTGPNQPQHF. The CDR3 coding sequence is TGTGCCAGCAGTCTCCGGACAGGACCAAATCAGCCCCAGCATTTT.

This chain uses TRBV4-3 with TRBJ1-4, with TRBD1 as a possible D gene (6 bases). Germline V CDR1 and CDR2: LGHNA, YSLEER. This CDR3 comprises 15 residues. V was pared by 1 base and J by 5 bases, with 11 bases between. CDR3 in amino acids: CASSQANRENEKLFF. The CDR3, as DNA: TGCGCCAGCAGCCAAGCCAACAGGGAGAATGAAAAACTGTTTTTT.

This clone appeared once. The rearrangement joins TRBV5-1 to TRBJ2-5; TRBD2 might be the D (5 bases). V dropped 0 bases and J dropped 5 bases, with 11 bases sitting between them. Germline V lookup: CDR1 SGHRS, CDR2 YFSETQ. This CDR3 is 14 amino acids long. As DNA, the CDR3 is TGCGCCAGCAGCTTGGCTAGCTACGGGGAGACCCAGTACTTC. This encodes CASSLASYGETQYF.

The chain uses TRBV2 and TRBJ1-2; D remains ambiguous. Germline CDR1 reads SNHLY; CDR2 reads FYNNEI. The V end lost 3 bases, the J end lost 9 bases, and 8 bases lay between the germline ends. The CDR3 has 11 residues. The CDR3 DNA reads TGTGCCAGCAGTGATTCTAGCAGCTACACCTTC. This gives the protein CASSDSSSYTF. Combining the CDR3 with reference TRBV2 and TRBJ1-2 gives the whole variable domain EPEVTQTPSHQVTQMGQEVILRCVPISNHLYFYWYRQILGQKVEFLVSFYNNEISEKSEIFDDQFSVERPDGSNFTLKIRSTKLEDSAMYFCASSDSSSYTFGSGTRLTVV.

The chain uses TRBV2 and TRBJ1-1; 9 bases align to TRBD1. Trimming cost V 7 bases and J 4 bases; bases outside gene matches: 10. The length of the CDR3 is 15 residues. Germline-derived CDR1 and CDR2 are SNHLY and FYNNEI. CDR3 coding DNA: TGTGCCAGCACTATGACCGAGACAGGGGGCACTGAAGCTTTCTTT. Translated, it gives CASTMTETGGTEAFF.

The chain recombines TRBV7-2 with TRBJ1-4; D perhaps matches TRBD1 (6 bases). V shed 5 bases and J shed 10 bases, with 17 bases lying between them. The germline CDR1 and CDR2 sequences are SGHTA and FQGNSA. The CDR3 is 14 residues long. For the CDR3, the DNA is TGTGCCAGCAGCCTACGCTACAGGGATTTAAAACTGTTTTTT. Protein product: CASSLRYRDLKLFF.

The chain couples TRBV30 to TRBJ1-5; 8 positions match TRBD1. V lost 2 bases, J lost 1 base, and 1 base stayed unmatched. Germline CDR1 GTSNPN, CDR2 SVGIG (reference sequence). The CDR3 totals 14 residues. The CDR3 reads CAWSYRGSNQPQHF. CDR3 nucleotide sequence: TGTGCCTGGAGTTACAGGGGGAGCAATCAGCCCCAGCATTTT.

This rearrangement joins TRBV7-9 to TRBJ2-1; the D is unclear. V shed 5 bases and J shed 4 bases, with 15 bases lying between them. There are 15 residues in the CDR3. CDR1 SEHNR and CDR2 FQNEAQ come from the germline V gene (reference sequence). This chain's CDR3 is CASSTGAPPYNEQFF. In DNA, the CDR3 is TGTGCCAGCAGCACCGGAGCCCCGCCTTACAATGAGCAGTTCTTC.

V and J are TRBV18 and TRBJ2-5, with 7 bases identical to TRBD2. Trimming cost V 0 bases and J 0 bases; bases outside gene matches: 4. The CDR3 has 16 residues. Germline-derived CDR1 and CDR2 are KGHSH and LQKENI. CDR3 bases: TGTGCCAGCTCACCACCGGCGGGAGCGTACCAAGAGACCCAGTACTTC. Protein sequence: CASSPPAGAYQETQYF. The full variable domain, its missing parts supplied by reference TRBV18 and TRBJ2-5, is NAGVMQNPRHLVRRRGQEARLRCSPMKGHSHVYWYRQLPEEGLKFMVYLQKENIIDESGMPKERFSAEFPKEGPSILRIQQVVRGDSAAYFCASSPPAGAYQETQYFGPGTRLLVL.

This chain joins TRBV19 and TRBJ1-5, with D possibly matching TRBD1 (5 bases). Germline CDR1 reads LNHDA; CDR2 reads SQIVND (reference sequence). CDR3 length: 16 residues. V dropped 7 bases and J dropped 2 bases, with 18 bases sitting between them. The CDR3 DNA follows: TGTGCCAGTACGGGGTTTGGGGGGGTAGGCAATCAGCCCCAGCATTTT. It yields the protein CASTGFGGVGNQPQHF.

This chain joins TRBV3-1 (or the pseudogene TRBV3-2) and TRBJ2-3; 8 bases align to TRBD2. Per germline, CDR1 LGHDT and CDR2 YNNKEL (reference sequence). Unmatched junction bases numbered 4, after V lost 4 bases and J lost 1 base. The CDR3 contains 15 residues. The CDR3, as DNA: TGTGCCAGCAGCCTGGGACTAGAGGGCACAGATACGCAGTATTTT. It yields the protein CASSLGLEGTDTQYF.

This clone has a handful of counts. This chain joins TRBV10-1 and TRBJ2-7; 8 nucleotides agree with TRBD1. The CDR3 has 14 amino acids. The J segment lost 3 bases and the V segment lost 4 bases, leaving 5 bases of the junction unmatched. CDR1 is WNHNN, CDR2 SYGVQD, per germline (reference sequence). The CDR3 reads CASSAGTGGYEQYF. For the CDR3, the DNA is TGCGCCAGCAGTGCCGGGACAGGAGGCTACGAGCAGTACTTC.

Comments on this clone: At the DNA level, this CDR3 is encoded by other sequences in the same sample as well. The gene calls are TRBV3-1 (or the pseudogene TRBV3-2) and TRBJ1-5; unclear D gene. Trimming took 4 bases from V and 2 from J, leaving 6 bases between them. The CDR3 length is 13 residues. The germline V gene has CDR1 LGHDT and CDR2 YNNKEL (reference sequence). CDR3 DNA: TGTGCCAGCAGCCGGGGAGGCAATCAGCCCCAGCATTTT. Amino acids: CASSRGGNQPQHF.

CDR3 residues: CASSLDPPGTSANEQFF. For the CDR3, the DNA is TGCGCCAGCAGCTTGGACCCCCCGGGGACTAGCGCCAATGAGCAGTTCTTC. The chain joins TRBV5-1 to TRBJ2-1, with 10 bases that match TRBD2. CDR3 size: 17 residues. Germline values: CDR1 SGHRS, CDR2 YFSETQ. Germline trimming cut 0 bases from V and 6 bases from J; bases unmatched to any gene: 9.

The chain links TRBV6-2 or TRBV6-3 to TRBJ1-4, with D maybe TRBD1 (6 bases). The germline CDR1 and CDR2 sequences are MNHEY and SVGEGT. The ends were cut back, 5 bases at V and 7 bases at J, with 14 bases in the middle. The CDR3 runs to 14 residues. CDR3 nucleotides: TGTGCCAGCAGTCGCGACAGGAGAGGTGAAAAACTGTTTTTT. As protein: CASSRDRRGEKLFF.